Below, 22 T cell receptor beta chains from the same sample are listed, as sequenced in a study of cytomegalovirus exposure and HLA in healthy donors. The method was immunoSEQ multiplex PCR; TCRdb's version includes in-frame clones alone and lacks a portion of them. Among roughly 68,000 clones listed, about 89% were seen once. Material: PBMCs. The receptors come from a woman between 18 and 30 years old in good health and CMV-seronegative.

The chain links TRBV4-1 to TRBJ2-7, with D possibly TRBD2 on 5 matching bases. With 3 bases removed from V and 5 bases from J, the gap between germline ends came to 14 bases. The CDR3 runs to 14 residues. CDR1 MGHRA and CDR2 YSYEKL come from the germline V gene. The CDR3 nucleotides read TGCGCCAGCAGCCAGCCCAACCGGGGTCACGAGCAGTACTTC. Amino acids: CASSQPNRGHEQYF.

The chain links TRBV7-6 to TRBJ2-1; D gene ambiguous. The CDR3 is 14 amino acids. Germline V CDR1 and CDR2: SGHVS, FNYEAQ. The ends were cut back, 2 bases at V and 4 bases at J, with 9 bases in the middle. CDR3 nucleotide sequence: TGTGCCAGCAGCTTATCAGGCCCTTACAATGAGCAGTTCTTC. Its translation is CASSLSGPYNEQFF.

This clone turned up a few times. The genes are TRBV6-1 and TRBJ1-3; 7 bases are a match to TRBD1. This CDR3 has 14 amino acids. V lost 5 bases to trimming and J lost 2 bases; unmatched junction nucleotides: 3. Germline assignment: CDR1 MNHNS and CDR2 SASEGT. The CDR3 sequence: CASSRQGAGNTIYF. Here the CDR3 DNA reads TGTGCCAGCAGTAGACAGGGTGCTGGAAACACCATATATTTT.

The J gene is TRBJ2-7, the V gene TRBV27, with 10 bases lining up with TRBD2. Germline CDR1 MNHEY, CDR2 SMNVEV (reference sequence). With V trimmed by 2 bases and J by 2 bases, 3 bases remained unmatched. This CDR3 is 15 amino acids long. The DNA of the CDR3 is TGTGCCAGCAGTTTACTTAGCGGGGGGACCTACGAGCAGTACTTC. Its protein is CASSLLSGGTYEQYF.

The chain recombines TRBV20-1 with TRBJ2-3; 9 bases fit TRBD2. The V and J ends lost 6 bases and 13 bases, in that order; junction bases with no gene match: 8. The CDR3 runs to 11 residues. Germline V gene data show CDR1 as DFQATT and CDR2 as SNEGSKA (reference sequence). The CDR3 loop reads CSARTSDEKYF. The CDR3, as DNA: TGCAGTGCCCGGACTAGCGACGAAAAGTATTTT.

This sequence joins TRBV7-9 and TRBJ2-3; the match to TRBD1 covers 8 bases. Germline CDR1 SEHNR, CDR2 FQNEAQ (reference sequence). The CDR3 has 16 residues. Germline trimming cut 5 bases from V and 0 bases from J; bases unmatched to any gene: 7. The CDR3: CASSNPRDRSTDTQYF. Here the CDR3 DNA reads TGTGCCAGCAGCAACCCTCGGGACAGGAGCACAGATACGCAGTATTTT.

The rearrangement joins TRBV2 to TRBJ2-3; D is perhaps TRBD2 (5 bases). V lost 7 bases to trimming and J lost 0 bases, with 8 bases between them. Germline V CDR1 and CDR2: SNHLY, FYNNEI. This CDR3 has 13 residues. As DNA, the CDR3 is TGTGCCAGCACCTTAGCGAGCACAGATACGCAGTATTTT. This gives the protein CASTLASTDTQYF.

About this clone: At one end, the junction sequence differs from germline, possibly due to a read error. Additional DNA sequences in this sample encode the identical CDR3. The rearrangement links TRBV25-1 to TRBJ1-2; D perhaps matches TRBD1 (5 bases). Germline V gene lookup returns CDR1 MGHDK and CDR2 SYGVNS. This CDR3 is built from 11 residues. Here the CDR3 reads CASSGGVGYTF. DNA of the CDR3: TGTGCTAGCAGCGGGGGGGTGGGCTACACCTTC.

This clone was counted between two and nine times. The V and J genes are TRBV2 and TRBJ1-1; D remains ambiguous. This CDR3 region has 11 residues. Trimming left V 4 bases short and J 3 bases short, with 3 bases between. Germline V gene lookup returns CDR1 SNHLY and CDR2 FYNNEI. CDR3 region: CASSGHTEAFF. The CDR3 DNA sequence: TGTGCCAGCAGTGGGCACACTGAAGCTTTCTTT.

The rearrangement uses TRBV5-1 and TRBJ2-1; no clear D gene. The CDR3 spans 14 residues. V was clipped by 0 bases and J by 12 bases, with 16 bases between them. CDR1 SGHRS and CDR2 YFSETQ come from the germline V gene. This chain's CDR3 is CASSLGGPEFGQFF. Written as DNA, the CDR3 is TGCGCCAGCAGCTTGGGTGGTCCGGAGTTTGGGCAGTTCTTC.

V and J are TRBV19 and TRBJ1-1; D is ambiguous. The germline CDR1 and CDR2 sequences are LNHDA and SQIVND (reference sequence). With 4 bases removed from V and 8 bases from J, the gap between germline ends came to 11 bases. This CDR3 is 12 amino acids long. The CDR3 DNA reads as TGTGCCAGTAGTACGAACCGGTGGGAAGCTTTCTTT. Its translation: CASSTNRWEAFF.

This sequence joins TRBV5-3 and TRBJ2-5, with 10 bases that match TRBD2. TRBV5-3 counts as an open reading frame of uncertain function. This CDR3 spans 13 amino acids. V shed 10 bases, J shed 4 bases, and the junction held 7 bases outside the gene matches. CDR3 in DNA: TGTGCCGGTCCTAGCGGGAGTAGAGAGACCCAGTACTTC. Translating gives CAGPSGSRETQYF.

This chain joins TRBV21-1 and TRBJ1-5; the DNA was not used to check the table's D call, TRBD1. TRBV21-1 counts as a pseudogene. This CDR3 has 15 amino acids. The CDR3 bases are TGTGCCAGCAGCAATACAGGGGGCGCAGGACAGCCCCAGCATTTT. Translating gives CASSNTGGAGQPQHF.

The genes are TRBV10-3 and TRBJ2-5, with 10 bases lining up with TRBD2. The CDR3 contains 18 residues. Germline V gene sequence: CDR1 ENHRY, CDR2 SYGVKD. V was clipped by 0 bases and J by 0 bases; unmatched bases: 7. The CDR3, as DNA: TGTGCCATCAGTGAGTCGACTAGCGGGTCTTGGTACCAAGAGACCCAGTACTTC. Its translation is CAISESTSGSWYQETQYF.

The chain is built from TRBV7-8 and TRBJ2-1; weak D call: TRBD2 (6 bases). CDR1 SGHVS and CDR2 FQNEAQ come from the germline V gene. The CDR3 runs 13 residues. The V and J ends lost 7 bases and 5 bases respectively, with 12 bases between them. CDR3 sequence: CASMGGRDNEQFF. As DNA, the CDR3 is TGTGCCAGCATGGGGGGAAGAGACAATGAGCAGTTCTTC.

The chain carries TRBV5-1 and TRBJ2-7; 7 bases agree with TRBD2. CDR1 is SGHRS, CDR2 YFSETQ, per germline. V dropped 2 bases and J dropped 1; count of bases not matched to a gene: 0. The CDR3 runs to 13 residues. The CDR3 DNA sequence: TGCGCCAGCAGCTTCGGGGGGTCCTACGAGCAGTACTTC. This encodes CASSFGGSYEQYF.

This clone was counted only a few times. V gene TRBV19 combines with J gene TRBJ2-2; D is undetermined. The germline CDR1 and CDR2 sequences are LNHDA and SQIVND (reference sequence). V lost 5 bases to trimming and J lost 1 base, with 8 bases between them. This CDR3 spans 14 amino acids. CDR3 nucleotide sequence: TGTGCCAGTAGTTCGCCCGGGAACACCGGGGAGCTGTTTTTT. This gives the protein CASSSPGNTGELFF.

This clone appeared once. The genes are TRBV4-1 and TRBJ2-7; TRBD1 agrees at 9 bases. Looked up from germline, CDR1 is MGHRA and CDR2 is YSYEKL. Trimming at V came to 4 bases and at J to 3 bases, leaving 4 bases not matched to a gene. The CDR3 sequence is 14 residues long. The CDR3 DNA reads as TGCGCCAGCAGCCTCCGGGACAGGGACTACGAGCAGTACTTC. The encoded protein is CASSLRDRDYEQYF.

J is TRBJ2-7 and V is TRBV18, with D possibly matching TRBD2 (6 bases). V dropped 0 bases and J dropped 1 base, with 13 bases sitting between them. The V gene's germline CDR1 is KGHSH and CDR2 LQKENI. This CDR3 is built from 16 residues. This CDR3 reads CASSPPPGEESYEQYF. DNA for the CDR3: TGTGCCAGCTCACCACCGCCGGGGGAGGAATCCTACGAGCAGTACTTC.

The chain uses TRBV5-6 and TRBJ1-2; TRBD1 matches 10 bases. This CDR3 is built from 13 residues. Germline CDR1 and CDR2: SGHDT and YYEEEE. With V trimmed by 3 bases and J by 7 bases, 3 bases remained unmatched. The CDR3 sequence: CASSSRTGGGYTF. The CDR3 coding sequence is TGTGCCAGCAGCTCCCGGACAGGGGGTGGCTACACCTTC.

The rearrangement joins TRBV30 to TRBJ2-3; 8 bases are shared with TRBD1. V lost 3 bases to trimming and J lost 6 bases; unmatched junction nucleotides: 11. This CDR3 has 15 residues. Germline CDR1 GTSNPN, CDR2 SVGIG (reference sequence). DNA of the CDR3: TGTGCCTGGAGACAGGGGGACTTTGATTCGGATACGCAGTATTTT. This sequence encodes CAWRQGDFDSDTQYF. Using reference TRBV30 and TRBJ2-3 for the parts outside the CDR3, the full variable domain is SQTIHQWPATLVQPVGSPLSLECTVEGTSNPNLYWYRQAAGRGLQLLFYSVGIGQISSEVPQNLSASRPQDRQFILSSKKLLLSDSGFYLCAWRQGDFDSDTQYFGPGTRLTVL.

The CDR3 DNA sequence: TGTGCCAGCAGTGAACAGGATCAACCTAACTATGGCTACACCTTC. Protein sequence: CASSEQDQPNYGYTF. This chain joins TRBV6-1 and TRBJ1-2; D not resolved. V was pared by 2 bases and J by 0 bases, with 10 bases between. The germline gives CDR1 MNHNS, CDR2 SASEGT. The CDR3 consists of 15 residues.